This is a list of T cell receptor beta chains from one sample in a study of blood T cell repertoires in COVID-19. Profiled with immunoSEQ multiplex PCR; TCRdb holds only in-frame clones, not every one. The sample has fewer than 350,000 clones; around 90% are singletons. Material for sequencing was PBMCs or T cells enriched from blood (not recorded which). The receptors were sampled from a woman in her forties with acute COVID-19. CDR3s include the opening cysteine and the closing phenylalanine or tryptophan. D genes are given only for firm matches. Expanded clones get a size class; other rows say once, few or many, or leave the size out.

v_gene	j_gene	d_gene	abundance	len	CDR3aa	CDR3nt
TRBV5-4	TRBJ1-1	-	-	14	CASSFEGGGTEAFF	TGTGCCAGCAGCTTTGAGGGCGGTGGCACTGAAGCTTTCTTT
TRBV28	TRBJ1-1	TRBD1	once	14	CASSSQGASGEAFF	TGTGCCAGCAGTTCCCAGGGGGCGAGTGGTGAAGCTTTCTTT
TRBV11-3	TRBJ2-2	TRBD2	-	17	CASSLDSGSRYTGELFF	TGTGCCAGCAGCTTAGATAGCGGGAGTCGTTACACCGGGGAGCTGTTTTTT
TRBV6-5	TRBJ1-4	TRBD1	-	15	CASSYGWTGQEKLFF	TGTGCCAGCAGTTATGGTTGGACAGGACAGGAAAAACTGTTTTTT
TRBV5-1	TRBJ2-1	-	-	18	CASSSRLGGLTGNNEQFF	TGCGCCAGCAGCTCGAGGCTGGGCGGGCTGACTGGGAACAATGAGCAGTTCTTC
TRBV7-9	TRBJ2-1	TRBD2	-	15	CASSRTSGNPNEQFF	TGTGCCAGCAGCCGAACTAGCGGGAACCCCAATGAGCAGTTCTTC
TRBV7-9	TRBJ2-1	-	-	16	CASSLTQGHIYNEQFF	TGTGCCAGCAGCTTAACTCAGGGTCACATTTACAATGAGCAGTTCTTC
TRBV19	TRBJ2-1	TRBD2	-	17	CASSHPAGLAGLNEQFF	TGTGCCAGTAGCCACCCGGCTGGGCTAGCGGGACTCAATGAGCAGTTCTTC
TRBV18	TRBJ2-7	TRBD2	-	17	CASSPPWSSGSSYEQYF	TGTGCCAGCTCACCACCCTGGTCTAGCGGGAGTTCCTACGAGCAGTACTTC
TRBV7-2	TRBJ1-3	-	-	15	CASSRGSSSGNTIYF	TGTGCCAGCAGCAGGGGCTCTTCCTCTGGAAACACCATATATTTT
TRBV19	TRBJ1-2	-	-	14	CASSPRSDRYGYTF	TGTGCCAGTAGTCCCCGGTCTGATCGGTATGGCTACACCTTC
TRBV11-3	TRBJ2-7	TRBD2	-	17	CASSLAISSGVSYEQYF	TGTGCCAGCAGCTTAGCAATCTCTAGCGGGGTCTCCTACGAGCAGTACTTC
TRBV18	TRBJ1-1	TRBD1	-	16	CASSAYPTGKYTEAFF	TGTGCCAGCTCCGCATACCCGACAGGGAAATACACTGAAGCTTTCTTT
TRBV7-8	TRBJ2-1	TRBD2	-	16	CASSLEGASGRWEQFF	TGTGCCAGCAGCTTAGAGGGGGCTAGCGGGAGATGGGAGCAGTTCTTC
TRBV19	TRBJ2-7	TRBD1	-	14	CASSIETGYYEQYF	TGTGCCAGTAGTATAGAGACAGGGTACTACGAGCAGTACTTC
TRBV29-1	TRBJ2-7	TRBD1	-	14	CSVSGTGGFVEQYF	TGCAGCGTGTCCGGGACAGGGGGCTTCGTGGAGCAGTACTTC
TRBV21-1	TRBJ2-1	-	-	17	CASSKDETSGGTNEQFF	TGTGCCAGCAGCAAAGACGAGACTAGCGGGGGAACCAATGAGCAGTTCTTC
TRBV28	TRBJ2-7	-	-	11	CASSGAYEQYF	TGTGCCAGCAGTGGGGCGTACGAGCAGTACTTC
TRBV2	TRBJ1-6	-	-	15	CASRPRQGYNSPLHF	TGTGCCAGCAGACCTAGGCAGGGCTATAATTCACCCCTCCACTTT
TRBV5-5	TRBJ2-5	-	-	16	CASSSPFRQGGETQYF	TGTGCCAGCAGCAGCCCCTTTCGGCAGGGAGGAGAGACCCAGTACTTC
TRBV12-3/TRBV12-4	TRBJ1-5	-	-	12	CASSAPLRAQHF	TGTGCCAGCAGTGCCCCTTTGAGGGCCCAGCATTTT
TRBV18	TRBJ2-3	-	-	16	CASSRTGTSNTDTQYF	TGTGCCAGCTCACGCACCGGGACTTCAAACACAGATACGCAGTATTTT
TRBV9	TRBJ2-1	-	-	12	CASSVDFYEQFF	TGTGCCAGCAGCGTAGATTTCTATGAGCAGTTCTTC
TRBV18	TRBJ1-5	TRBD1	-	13	CASSQQGYQPQHF	TGTGCCAGCTCACAACAGGGGTACCAGCCCCAGCATTTT
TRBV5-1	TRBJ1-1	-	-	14	CASSTGQPIAEAFF	TGCGCCAGCAGCACCGGACAGCCGATCGCTGAAGCTTTCTTT
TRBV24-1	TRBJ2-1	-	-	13	CATSNSGRNEQFF	TGTGCCACCAGTAATTCAGGGCGGAATGAGCAGTTCTTC
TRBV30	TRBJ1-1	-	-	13	CAWSPLVGTEAFF	TGTGCCTGGAGTCCTCTAGTGGGCACTGAAGCTTTCTTT
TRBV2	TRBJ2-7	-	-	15	CASSAWGGFSYEQYF	TGTGCCAGCAGTGCGTGGGGGGGCTTTTCCTACGAGCAGTACTTC
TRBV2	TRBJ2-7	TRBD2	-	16	CASRGTSGGLNYEQYF	TGTGCCAGCAGGGGGACTAGCGGGGGACTGAACTACGAGCAGTACTTC
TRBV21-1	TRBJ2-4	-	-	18	CASSKGSLGHIAKNIQYF	TGTGCCAGCAGCAAAGGCTCGTTGGGCCACATAGCCAAAAACATTCAGTACTTC
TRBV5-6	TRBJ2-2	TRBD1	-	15	CASSSDRGVTGELFF	TGTGCCAGCAGCTCGGACAGGGGAGTCACCGGGGAGCTGTTTTTT
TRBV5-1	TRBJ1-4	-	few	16	CASSLHGLTSNEKLFF	TGCGCCAGCAGCCTTCATGGACTGACTTCCAATGAAAAACTGTTTTTT
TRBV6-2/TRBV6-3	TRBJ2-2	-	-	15	CASSYLGTTTGELFF	TGTGCCAGCAGTTACTTAGGGACAACTACCGGGGAGCTGTTTTTT
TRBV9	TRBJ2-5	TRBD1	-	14	CASSNGQGSETQYF	TGTGCCAGCAGCAATGGACAGGGCTCAGAGACCCAGTACTTC
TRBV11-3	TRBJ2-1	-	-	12	CASSPQGNEQFF	TGTGCCAGCAGCCCCCAGGGTAATGAGCAGTTCTTC
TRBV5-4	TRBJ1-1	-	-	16	CASSLAGRTANTEAFF	TGTGCCAGCAGCTTGGCCGGCCGGACAGCGAACACTGAAGCTTTCTTT
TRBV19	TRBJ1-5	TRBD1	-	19	CASSIDPGQGPYSNQPQHF	TGTGCCAGTAGTATAGATCCCGGACAGGGCCCGTATAGCAATCAGCCCCAGCATTTT
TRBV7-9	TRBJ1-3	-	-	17	CASSQITGTFSGNTIYF	TGTGCCAGCAGCCAAATCACAGGAACATTCTCTGGAAACACCATATATTTT
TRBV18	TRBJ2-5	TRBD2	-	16	CASSPGLAGGEETQYF	TGTGCCAGCTCACCGGGACTAGCGGGAGGGGAAGAGACCCAGTACTTC
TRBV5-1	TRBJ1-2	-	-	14	CASSLDRALNGYTF	TGCGCCAGCAGCTTGGACAGGGCTCTTAATGGCTACACCTTC
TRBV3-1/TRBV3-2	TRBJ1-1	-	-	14	CASSQAVRNTEAFF	TGTGCCAGCAGCCAAGCGGTCCGGAACACTGAAGCTTTCTTT
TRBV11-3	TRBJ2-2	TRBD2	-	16	CASSLGLAGGGGELFF	TGTGCCAGCAGCTTAGGACTAGCGGGAGGCGGCGGGGAGCTGTTTTTT
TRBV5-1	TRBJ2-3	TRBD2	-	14	CASSRGGATDTQYF	TGCGCCAGCAGCCGCGGGGGTGCCACAGATACGCAGTATTTT
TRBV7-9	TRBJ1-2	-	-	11	CASSLNFGYTF	TGTGCCAGCAGCCTAAATTTCGGCTACACCTTC